This paragraph reports one T cell receptor beta chain. Its antigen is not known. The sample is drawn from a study of cytomegalovirus exposure and HLA in healthy donors. Study outcomes and limitations: Most TCR sequences were uncommon, yet certain public TCRs appeared in many donors. It is likely that the observed cluster of highly shared sequence variants was a sequencing artifact. Differences between HLA loci emerged in a later analysis of TCR association rates, with DRB1 most and HLA-C fewest.

Germline V lookup: CDR1 MNHEY, CDR2 SMNVEV (reference sequence). The CDR3 is 15 amino acids. V lost 3 bases and J lost 3; bases outside the gene matches: 3. It was with 60 Vbeta and 13 Jbeta primers that the PCR ran. Clones were read by immunoSEQ multiplex PCR, and TCRdb kept only the in-frame ones, dropping some. The sample lists 85,000 to 100,000 clones, roughly four fifths seen once, with around 5.6% in the top ten. The TCR was taken from a young woman in good health and CMV-seropositive. The sequencing sample was made of PBMCs. The chain joins TRBV27 to TRBJ2-7; 12 bases are a match to TRBD1. CDR3 loop: CASSLGTGGIYEQYF. CDR3 DNA sequence: TGTGCCAGCAGTTTGGGGACAGGGGGCATCTACGAGCAGTACTTC.